The next 20 T cell receptor beta chains were all read from a single sample in a study of blood T cell repertoires in COVID-19. Sequencing used immunoSEQ multiplex PCR; TCRdb keeps in-frame clones, though not all of them. The table shows under 200,000 clones, with 85% occurring only once. The sequencing input was peripheral blood. The receptors shown here come from a man in his sixties with COVID-19, enrolled during active disease.

This sequence joins TRBV7-9 and TRBJ2-2; TRBD1 agrees at 8 bases. The CDR3 runs 15 residues. The germline V gene has CDR1 SEHNR and CDR2 FQNEAQ (reference sequence). The V gene end was trimmed by 4 bases and the J gene end by 6 bases; junction bases not matched to a gene: 7. The CDR3 loop is CASSSGQVVPGELFF. The CDR3 DNA is TGTGCCAGCAGCTCGGGACAGGTAGTCCCCGGGGAGCTGTTTTTT.

This clone was detected only a few times. The rearrangement joins TRBV19 to TRBJ1-1; D call uncertain. V shed 0 bases and J shed 0 bases, with 5 bases lying between them. Germline values: CDR1 LNHDA, CDR2 SQIVND (reference sequence). The CDR3 covers 14 residues. The CDR3 coding sequence is TGTGCCAGTAGTATAGATCCGGTGAACACTGAAGCTTTCTTT. As protein: CASSIDPVNTEAFF. The complete variable domain, with remaining parts taken from reference TRBV19 and TRBJ1-1, reads DGGITQSPKYLFRKEGQNVTLSCEQNLNHDAMYWYRQDPGQGLRLIYYSQIVNDFQKGDIAEGYSVSREKKESFPLTVTSAQKNPTAFYLCASSIDPVNTEAFFGQGTRLTVV.

The gene calls are TRBV6-6 and TRBJ1-1, with TRBD1 identical over 12 bases. V gave up 11 bases and J gave up 4 bases; unmatched junction bases: 14. Germline CDR1 and CDR2: MNHNY and SVGAGI (reference sequence). The CDR3 contains 16 residues. In DNA, the CDR3 is TGTGCCGTCTCAACCGGGACAGGGGGCAGGAGCACTGAAGCTTTCTTT. Amino acid sequence: CAVSTGTGGRSTEAFF.

This chain connects TRBV2 to TRBJ1-2, with no clear D. The V gene lost 5 bases and the J gene lost 1 base, with 5 bases spanning the gap. This CDR3 region has 12 residues. Germline V gene data show CDR1 as SNHLY and CDR2 as FYNNEI. CDR3 sequence reads: CASSQNNYGYTF. The CDR3 nucleotides read TGTGCCAGCAGTCAGAATAACTATGGCTACACCTTC.

This chain connects TRBV6-2 or TRBV6-3 to TRBJ1-5, with 8 bases identical to TRBD1. Unmatched junction bases numbered 14, after V lost 4 bases and J lost 6 bases. In germline, CDR1 is MNHEY, CDR2 SVGEGT. The CDR3 length is 17 residues. The CDR3 DNA is TGTGCCAGCAGTTCAGGGCCTCAGGACAGGGCGGGTCAGCCCCAGCATTTT. This encodes CASSSGPQDRAGQPQHF.

This clone was picked up a small number of times. The V and J genes are TRBV7-2 and TRBJ2-3, with D possibly being TRBD2 (5 bases). The CDR3 spans 17 residues. The germline CDR1 and CDR2 sequences are SGHTA and FQGNSA. Trimming took off 1 base at V and 3 bases at J, with 17 bases between the two ends. The DNA of the CDR3 is TGTGCCAGCAGCTTAGGGATCGGGATACTTGGAACAGATACGCAGTATTTT. Translated, it gives CASSLGIGILGTDTQYF. Using reference TRBV7-2 and TRBJ2-3 for the parts outside the CDR3, the full variable domain is GAGVSQSPSNKVTEKGKDVELRCDPISGHTALYWYRQSLGQGLEFLIYFQGNSAPDKSGLPSDRFSAERTGGSVSTLTIQRTQQEDSAVYLCASSLGIGILGTDTQYFGPGTRLTVL.

This chain links TRBV5-4 with TRBJ1-1; the D is unclear. V dropped 0 bases and J dropped 2 bases, with 8 bases sitting between them. CDR3 length: 14 amino acids. Germline CDR1 is SGHNT and CDR2 is YYREEE (reference sequence). CDR3 protein: CASSLDGRNTEAFF. In DNA form, the CDR3 reads TGTGCCAGCAGCTTGGATGGGCGTAACACTGAAGCTTTCTTT.

The V call is TRBV28, the J call TRBJ2-1; 9 bases match TRBD1. This CDR3 has 16 amino acids. The trim removed 3 bases at V and 6 bases at J, leaving 9 bases unmatched. Germline CDR1 reads MDHEN; CDR2 reads SYDVKM. The CDR3 sequence is CASSFRRGQGINEQFF. The CDR3 DNA is TGTGCCAGCAGTTTTAGAAGAGGACAGGGGATCAATGAGCAGTTCTTC.

The rearrangement uses TRBV6-5 and TRBJ1-5; no firm D call. Germline assignment: CDR1 MNHEY and CDR2 SVGAGI. V was cut by 10 bases and J by 4 bases, with 20 bases left in between. CDR3 length equals 15 residues. DNA for the CDR3: TGTGCCACCGCCGTGCAGCACCTAGCAAATCAGCCCCAGCATTTT. The encoded protein is CATAVQHLANQPQHF.

The sample holds one count of this clone. J is TRBJ1-1 and V is TRBV29-1; D is perhaps TRBD1 (5 bases). V lost 6 bases and J 3 bases, leaving 14 bases between the germline ends. Germline V gene lookup returns CDR1 SQVTM and CDR2 ANQGSEA. The CDR3 contains 13 residues. In DNA form, the CDR3 reads TGCAGCGTCAAGGGGAGGTTGGACACTGAAGCTTTCTTT. It specifies CSVKGRLDTEAFF.

On this clone itself: Other DNA sequences in the same sample also yield this CDR3. This chain joins TRBV7-9 and TRBJ1-1; no clear D gene. The ends were cut back, 1 base at V and 4 bases at J, with 7 bases in the middle. Germline V lookup: CDR1 SEHNR, CDR2 FQNEAQ (reference sequence). This CDR3 is 13 amino acids long. This CDR3 reads CASSLGGGTEAFF. The CDR3 nucleotides are TGTGCCAGCAGCTTAGGGGGAGGCACTGAAGCTTTCTTT.

This clone was counted a single time. V and J are TRBV28 and TRBJ2-3; D is unclear. Trimming left V 5 bases short and J 2 bases short, with 14 bases between. CDR3 length: 15 residues. CDR1 and CDR2 from the germline V gene are MDHEN and SYDVKM. The CDR3 loop reads CASSGGLSATDTQYF. Here the CDR3 DNA reads TGTGCCAGCAGTGGTGGCCTTTCTGCCACAGATACGCAGTATTTT.

The V gene is TRBV28, the J gene TRBJ1-1, with D possibly TRBD1 on 5 matching bases. This CDR3 region has 15 residues. The germline V gene encodes CDR1 MDHEN and CDR2 SYDVKM. V was cut by 6 bases and J by 1 base, with 15 bases left in between. The DNA for the CDR3 is TGTGCCAGCAGCCCTTGGGGGGGAGCGAACACTGAAGCTTTCTTT. This codes for CASSPWGGANTEAFF.

This rearrangement joins TRBV5-1 to TRBJ1-1, with D maybe TRBD1 (5 bases). Germline CDR1 is SGHRS and CDR2 is YFSETQ. The CDR3 length is 14 residues. With 3 bases removed from V and 1 base from J, the gap between germline ends came to 10 bases. The CDR3 nucleotides read TGCGCCAGCAGCTCAAGCGGGGGGAACACTGAAGCTTTCTTT. Translated: CASSSSGGNTEAFF.

This clone was observed once. The V and J genes are TRBV5-4 and TRBJ1-4, with 11 bases identical to TRBD1. The trim removed 3 bases at V and 7 bases at J, leaving 8 bases unmatched. Germline loops: CDR1 SGHNT, CDR2 YYREEE (reference sequence). This CDR3 is 16 amino acids long. The CDR3 bases are TGTGCCAGCAGCTACGGGACAGGGGGTATAGGTGAAAAACTGTTTTTT. Translated: CASSYGTGGIGEKLFF.

The chain combines TRBV10-3 with TRBJ2-1; 7 bases fit TRBD1. This CDR3 region has 15 residues. The germline V gene encodes CDR1 ENHRY and CDR2 SYGVKD. With V trimmed by 0 bases and J by 6 bases, 5 bases remained unmatched. The CDR3 sequence: CAISESGQLFNEQFF. As DNA, the CDR3 is TGTGCCATCAGTGAGTCGGGACAGCTCTTCAATGAGCAGTTCTTC.

V is TRBV7-9 and J is TRBJ1-6, with D possibly matching TRBD1 (5 bases). With 11 bases removed from V and 14 bases from J, the gap between germline ends came to 19 bases. The CDR3 has 12 amino acids. CDR1 is SEHNR, CDR2 FQNEAQ, per germline (reference sequence). The CDR3 DNA reads as TGTGCCTCCTCGTCCGTGGGGCGAGCCCTCCACTTT. Translating it yields CASSSVGRALHF.

The chain couples TRBV3-1 (or the pseudogene TRBV3-2) to TRBJ2-6, with TRBD1 as a possible D gene (6 bases). Germline lookup yields CDR1 LGHDT and CDR2 YNNKEL (reference sequence). The CDR3 extends over 17 amino acids. V was shortened by 4 bases and J by 0 bases, with 13 bases between the two germline ends. Here the CDR3 reads CASSLQGSSSGANVLTF. CDR3 nucleotide sequence: TGTGCCAGCAGCCTGCAGGGGTCAAGCTCTGGGGCCAACGTCCTGACTTTC.

V gene TRBV2 combines with J gene TRBJ1-2; no clear D gene. The CDR3 contains 11 residues. Trimming removed 8 bases at V and 4 bases at J, with 8 bases between. Germline V gene data show CDR1 as SNHLY and CDR2 as FYNNEI. CDR3 region: CASSGVYGYTF. DNA of the CDR3: TGTGCCAGCTCAGGCGTCTATGGCTACACCTTC.

This chain connects TRBV7-8 to TRBJ1-5, with TRBD1 identical over 10 bases. The CDR3 contains 19 residues. J was trimmed by 0 bases and V by 1 base; bases with no gene match: 9. Germline assignment: CDR1 SGHVS and CDR2 FQNEAQ. CDR3 in DNA: TGTGCCAGCAGCTTAGACCCGGACAGGGGGTTCTATAGCAATCAGCCCCAGCATTTT. It yields the protein CASSLDPDRGFYSNQPQHF.